The 4 T cell receptor beta chains below come from one sample, sequenced in a study of CD8+CD57+ T cells in acquired aplastic anemia. CDR3 and TCR beta VDJ profiling relied on a genomic DNA template. One entry per CDR3 protein, called by TCRdb with MiXCR from the reads. The sample yields about 160,000 distinct CDR3 sequences, around half seen once. Sequenced patients had shown CD8+CD57+ cell expansion by flow cytometry. The sequenced material came from sorted CD4+, CD8+, or CD8+CD57+ T cells (not recorded which) from PBMCs. These receptors were collected from a human donor with aplastic anemia.

This sequence joins TRBV20-1 and TRBJ2-1; maybe TRBD2 (6 bases). The CDR3 is 11 residues long. Germline V gene sequence: CDR1 DFQATT, CDR2 SNEGSKA (reference sequence). V dropped 6 bases and J dropped 15 bases, with 18 bases sitting between them. The CDR3 protein is CSATLLAGRFF. CDR3 coding DNA: TGCAGTGCAACTTTACTAGCTGGGCGGTTCTTC.

This clonotype was detected ten times or more. The chain combines TRBV5-5 with TRBJ2-3, with D possibly being TRBD1 (7 bases). CDR1 and CDR2 from the germline V gene are SGHKS and YYEKEE (reference sequence). V was clipped by 3 bases and J by 0 bases, with 17 bases between them. This CDR3 has 17 residues. CDR3 bases: TGTGCCAGCAGCTCCGTTCGGGGGACAGCTAGCACAGATACGCAGTATTTT. As protein: CASSSVRGTASTDTQYF. The variable domain in full, with the rest retrieved from reference TRBV5-5 and TRBJ2-3, is DAGVTQSPTHLIKTRGQQVTLRCSPISGHKSVSWYQQVLGQGPQFIFQYYEKEERGRGNFPDRFSARQFPNYSSELNVNALLLGDSALYLCASSSVRGTASTDTQYFGPGTRLTVL.

This clonotype came up many times. Mismatch with germline at one junction end may stem from a read error. The J gene is TRBJ2-5, the V gene TRBV12-3 or TRBV12-4; the D gene is possibly TRBD1 (5 bases). This CDR3 spans 12 amino acids. The CDR3 spells CASSLGAETQYF. As DNA, the CDR3 is TGTGCCAGCAGCTTAGGGGCAGAGACCCAGTACTTC.

This clonotype has ten or more counts. The chain couples TRBV4-1 to TRBJ2-3; D ambiguous. CDR3 length: 13 amino acids. CDR1 and CDR2 from the germline V gene are MGHRA and YSYEKL. V shed 4 bases and J shed 0 bases, with 5 bases lying between them. The CDR3 sequence: CASSRESTDTQYF. The CDR3 bases are TGCGCCAGCAGCCGGGAAAGCACAGATACGCAGTATTTT.